These 3 T cell receptor beta chains came from one sample sequenced in a study of T cell repertoires in cytomegalovirus infection. TCRdb itself ran the reads through MiXCR, one entry per CDR3 protein. The sample has 680,000 or so distinct CDR3 sequences, roughly 36% seen once. Sequenced input: PBMCs. These receptors all stem from a human donor in good health (CMV status not recorded). Some clones in this sample may be carry-over from other donors' samples.

This clonotype was observed a few times. V is TRBV24-1 and J is TRBJ2-1; 8 bases align to TRBD2. V was clipped by 6 bases and J by 3 bases; unmatched bases: 6. This CDR3 region has 15 residues. The germline V gene encodes CDR1 KGHDR and CDR2 SFDVKD. CDR3 bases: TGTGCCACCAGTAGGGAGCGGGGGAACTACAATGAGCAGTTCTTC. Translating it yields CATSRERGNYNEQFF.

The chain uses TRBV6-6 and TRBJ2-1; D call uncertain. The CDR3 extends over 15 amino acids. V dropped 4 bases and J dropped 8 bases, with 18 bases sitting between them. Germline V gene data show CDR1 as MNHNY and CDR2 as SVGAGI (reference sequence). DNA for the CDR3: TGTGCCAGCAGTTCTTACCGGCATCCGTCCGATGAGCAGTTCTTC. Its protein product is CASSSYRHPSDEQFF.

The chain is built from TRBV25-1 and TRBJ2-7; 9 bases match TRBD1. Germline lookup yields CDR1 MGHDK and CDR2 SYGVNS. Losses at the gene ends were 1 base for V and 5 bases for J; bases not matched to a gene: 6. CDR3 length: 15 residues. The CDR3 region is CASSESKTGGDEQYF. CDR3 in DNA: TGTGCCAGCAGTGAATCGAAGACAGGGGGAGACGAGCAGTACTTC.